This TCR beta chain was documented in a study of CD8 T cells in ankylosing spondylitis. Whole-study results and caveats: Ankylosing spondylitis blood appeared to be characterized by a TCR beta motif of about 8 highly homologous variants.

To note about this clonotype: Its target is unknown.

With molecular barcodes, quantitative 5'-RACE was used to make the TCR beta libraries. MiXCR was run by TCRdb on the 5' RACE reads, yielding one entry per CDR3 protein. The sample lists 300,000 to 400,000 distinct CDR3 sequences; 20% to 25% were seen once. From germline, CDR1 is MNHNS and CDR2 SASEGT. The V and J ends lost 3 bases and 6 bases, in that order; junction bases with no gene match: 5. CDR3 size: 15 residues. The sequencing input was blood, either unsorted or a sorted T cell fraction (not recorded which). The chain recombines TRBV6-1 with TRBJ2-2; 9 positions agree with TRBD2. This clonotype originated in a male donor with ankylosing spondylitis. The CDR3 DNA reads as TGTGCCAGCAGTGATGCGGGAGGGCCCTCCGGGGAGCTGTTTTTT. It is translated as CASSDAGGPSGELFF.